This TCR beta chain appears in the sequencing data of a study of cytomegalovirus exposure and HLA in healthy donors. At the level of the study: Among 350 to 500 genotyped donors, roughly 80% fell in the Caucasian-associated ancestry cluster.

General study results and limits: Analyzed later, most CMV-associated TCR beta chains appeared HLA-restricted.

Primers: 60 Vbeta forward and 13 Jbeta reverse. The table came from immunoSEQ multiplex PCR; TCRdb's copy has only in-frame clones and leaves some out. The table records more than 150,000 clones, about 80% of them present only once. Germline CDR1 is SEHNR and CDR2 is FQNEAQ (reference sequence). The CDR3 is 16 residues long. Trimming took off 4 bases at V and 2 bases at J, with 16 bases between the two ends. For this clone: No antigen is known for it.

This TCR derives from a woman aged 18-29 years in good health and CMV-seropositive. The sequenced sample was PBMCs. The chain joins TRBV7-9 to TRBJ2-3; D is ambiguous. The CDR3 nucleotides are TGTGCCAGCAGCTCCAATGTGTGGAGCAACACAGATACGCAGTATTTT. It encodes CASSSNVWSNTDTQYF.